These 6 T cell receptor beta chains were all obtained from the same sample, sequenced in a study of T-cell reconstitution after alpha-beta-depleted transplantation in children. Construction of the TCRbeta library involved unique molecular identifiers. TCRdb used MiXCR to reprocess the PCR reads, holding one entry per CDR3 protein. The repertoire consists of about 260,000 distinct CDR3 sequences, with around 10% occurring once and the leading ten covering around 20%. The sequencing here drew on peripheral blood, taken 180 days after TCRalphabeta/CD19-depleted stem cell transplant. The receptors come from a male patient aged 2-9 years who had a stem cell transplant for chronic granulomatous disease, so the T cells may come from the graft donor.

In its sample, this clonotype was seen many times. This chain connects TRBV29-1 to TRBJ2-2, with 9 bases lining up with TRBD2. Trimming took 4 bases from V and 5 from J; bases not matched to a gene: 5. Germline lookup yields CDR1 SQVTM and CDR2 ANQGSEA. CDR3 length: 14 amino acids. The CDR3 DNA follows: TGCAGCGTTGTGCCCAGCGGGGGGACCGGGGAGCTGTTTTTT. It is translated as CSVVPSGGTGELFF.

In its sample, this clonotype was seen many times. The rearrangement uses TRBV7-2 and TRBJ2-5; possible D gene TRBD1, 5 bases. The germline V and J ends were trimmed by 5 bases and 2 bases, with 12 bases remaining between them. Per germline, CDR1 SGHTA and CDR2 FQGNSA. The CDR3 runs 14 residues. CDR3 sequence (DNA): TGTGCCAGCAGCATCCAGGGATGGCAAGAGACCCAGTACTTC. Encoded protein: CASSIQGWQETQYF.

This clonotype was detected only once. This sequence may be a read error, since a much larger clone differs from it by one base. The chain has TRBV12-3 or TRBV12-4 and TRBJ2-1; D is perhaps TRBD1 (6 bases). The CDR3 extends over 13 amino acids. CDR3 DNA sequence: TGTGCCAGCAGTCGACAGGTTTACAATGTGCAGTTCTTC. Protein: CASSRQVYNVQFF.

This clonotype has ten or more counts. The chain links TRBV10-3 to TRBJ2-3; D is possibly TRBD2 (5 bases). The CDR3 covers 14 residues. Trimming removed 8 bases from V and 2 bases from J, with 14 bases in between. Germline V gene sequence: CDR1 ENHRY, CDR2 SYGVKD. The CDR3 here is CAIRSVINTDTQYF. The CDR3 DNA reads as TGTGCCATCCGTAGCGTTATTAACACAGATACGCAGTATTTT.

This clonotype has ten or more counts. This chain connects TRBV5-1 to TRBJ1-1; unclear D gene. Germline assignment: CDR1 SGHRS and CDR2 YFSETQ. V lost 5 bases and J lost 11, with 19 bases in between. The CDR3 sequence is 13 residues long. In DNA, the CDR3 is TGCGCCAGCAGTGGTTATGGTCTCCAGATCGCTTTCTTT. This translates into CASSGYGLQIAFF.

This clonotype was detected a few times. One end of the junction varies from germline; a read error may be responsible. The chain joins TRBV12-3 or TRBV12-4 to TRBJ1-6; D possibly corresponds to TRBD1 (5 bases). This CDR3 region has 14 residues. Here the CDR3 reads CASRLGVTLSPLHF. The CDR3 DNA follows: TGTGCCAGCAGGTTAGGGGTAACGCTTTCACCCCTCCACTTT.